Shown below are 15 T cell receptor beta chains from a single sample sequenced in a study of T cells in Graves' hyperthyroidism and ophthalmopathy. TCR beta CDR3 regions were amplified from RNA transcripts. Using the HTBI primer set, a first-round RT-PCR was run on the TCR CDR3. One entry per CDR3 protein results from TCRdb running MiXCR on the multiplex PCR reads. Among hundreds of thousands of distinct CDR3 sequences listed, 30% to 40% were seen once. The sequencing input was blood. The receptors were gathered from a woman aged 40 to 50 with Graves' hyperthyroidism.

The genes are TRBV9 and TRBJ2-7; 10 nucleotides agree with TRBD1. Germline CDR1 SGDLS, CDR2 YYNGEE. The V and J ends lost 4 bases and 0 bases, in that order; junction bases with no gene match: 4. The CDR3 has 15 amino acids. CDR3 nucleotides: TGTGCCAGCAGCCATGGGACAGGGGCCTCCTACGAGCAGTACTTC. Its protein product is CASSHGTGASYEQYF.

The V call is TRBV29-1, the J call TRBJ1-5, with D unclear. V lost 5 bases to trimming and J lost 7 bases, with 21 bases between them. The CDR3 has 15 amino acids. Germline CDR1 SQVTM, CDR2 ANQGSEA. The CDR3 DNA follows: TGCAGCGTTACCAGCGGGAGGGAAGGTGAGCAGCCCCAGCATTTT. Amino acids: CSVTSGREGEQPQHF.

DNA of the CDR3: TGCAGTGCTACCAACAGGGGTGACGTGGCTTTCTTT. Translation: CSATNRGDVAFF. The genes are TRBV20-1 and TRBJ1-1; 7 bases match TRBD1. This CDR3 comprises 12 residues. Germline assignment: CDR1 DFQATT and CDR2 SNEGSKA (reference sequence). Germline trimming cut 4 bases from V and 11 bases from J; bases unmatched to any gene: 10.

This clonotype was observed a few times. The chain employs TRBV28 and TRBJ2-5; tentatively, D is TRBD1 (5 bases). This CDR3 spans 14 amino acids. CDR1 and CDR2 (germline): MDHEN, SYDVKM. With 4 bases removed from V and 3 bases from J, the gap between germline ends came to 12 bases. DNA for the CDR3: TGTGCCAGCAGTTCGGCAGGGAAAGAAGAGACCCAGTACTTC. Protein product: CASSSAGKEETQYF.

This sequence joins TRBV7-3 and TRBJ1-1, with no clear D. Trimming pared 5 bases from V and 4 bases from J, leaving 14 bases between. This CDR3 region has 14 residues. Germline V gives CDR1 SGHTA, CDR2 FQGTGA. The chain's CDR3 is CASSPLGGLTEAFF. CDR3 nucleotides: TGTGCCAGCAGCCCTCTCGGAGGGCTCACTGAAGCTTTCTTT.

V gene TRBV6-5 combines with J gene TRBJ2-7, with D maybe TRBD1 (5 bases). The CDR3 loop spans 14 amino acids. The germline V gene has CDR1 MNHEY and CDR2 SVGAGI. Trimming pared 1 base from V and 5 bases from J, leaving 12 bases between. CDR3 nucleotides: TGTGCCAGCAGTTACTTCCAGGGCGGCCACGAGCAGTACTTC. As protein: CASSYFQGGHEQYF.

This clonotype was counted between two and nine times. The rearrangement uses TRBV10-3 and TRBJ1-2, with TRBD1 matching 7 bases. V shed 10 bases and J 6 bases; nucleotides not matched to a gene: 14. CDR1 is ENHRY, CDR2 SYGVKD, per germline. The length of the CDR3 is 14 residues. The CDR3 here is CASSRTGRQDGYTF. The DNA for the CDR3 is TGTGCCAGCAGCCGGACAGGAAGACAAGATGGCTACACCTTC.

In this sample, this clonotype turned up many times. The V and J genes are TRBV29-1 and TRBJ1-1, with TRBD1 matching over 7 bases. The germline gives CDR1 SQVTM, CDR2 ANQGSEA. CDR3 length: 12 amino acids. Germline trimming cut 7 bases from V and 5 bases from J; bases unmatched to any gene: 7. The CDR3 reads CSDTTGRTEAFF. In nucleotides, the CDR3 is TGCAGCGACACGACAGGGAGGACTGAAGCTTTCTTT.

V gene TRBV19 combines with J gene TRBJ1-2, with 7 nucleotides matching TRBD1. Germline assignment: CDR1 LNHDA and CDR2 SQIVND (reference sequence). V trimming: 3 bases; J trimming: 8 bases; junction bases outside the gene matches: 12. The CDR3 covers 15 residues. The CDR3 here is CASSMFGASTGGYTF. CDR3 nucleotide sequence: TGTGCCAGTAGTATGTTCGGGGCATCGACAGGGGGCTACACCTTC.

The V call is TRBV19, the J call TRBJ2-7; 10 bases fit TRBD1. V was clipped by 4 bases and J by 2 bases; unmatched bases: 11. Germline loops: CDR1 LNHDA, CDR2 SQIVND (reference sequence). The CDR3 is made up of 17 amino acids. The CDR3 bases are TGTGCCAGTAGTAACCTTCACGGACAGGGGGAGACCTACGAGCAGTACTTC. Translating it yields CASSNLHGQGETYEQYF. Full variable domain (rest looked up from reference TRBV19 and TRBJ2-7): DGGITQSPKYLFRKEGQNVTLSCEQNLNHDAMYWYRQDPGQGLRLIYYSQIVNDFQKGDIAEGYSVSREKKESFPLTVTSAQKNPTAFYLCASSNLHGQGETYEQYFGPGTRLTVT.

This clonotype was recorded many times. The chain carries TRBV12-3 or TRBV12-4 and TRBJ1-2; no reliable D call. The CDR3 has 14 residues. Trimming removed 7 bases from V and 6 bases from J, with 18 bases in between. Here the CDR3 reads CASTTRGDGDGYTF. Here the CDR3 DNA reads TGTGCCAGCACCACCCGAGGTGACGGGGATGGCTACACCTTC.

For this clonotype: A junction boundary mismatches the germline segment, possibly from a read error. The DNA of the CDR3 is TGTGCCTGGAGTGGGGATCCCTTCAGCGCTAACTATGGCTACACCTTC. Translation: CAWSGDPFSANYGYTF. The J gene is TRBJ1-2, the V gene TRBV29-1; the D is unclear. CDR3 size: 16 residues. Germline loops: CDR1 SQVTM, CDR2 ANQGSEA.

This clonotype was picked up many times. The chain links TRBV14 to TRBJ2-7; 7 bases line up with TRBD1. V gave up 5 bases and J gave up 8 bases; unmatched junction bases: 6. CDR3 length equals 12 residues. Germline V CDR1 and CDR2: SGHDN, FVKESK. The DNA of the CDR3 is TGTGCCAGCAGCTCATCAGGGGGAAAGCAGTACTTC. It codes for CASSSSGGKQYF.

This clonotype was picked up many times. V usage is TRBV20-1 and J usage is TRBJ2-5; D gene ambiguous. The CDR3 has 11 residues. The germline V and J ends were trimmed by 3 bases and 1 base, with 3 bases remaining between them. Germline lookup yields CDR1 DFQATT and CDR2 SNEGSKA (reference sequence). The CDR3 reads CSARVQETQYF. CDR3 DNA: TGCAGTGCTAGGGTCCAAGAGACCCAGTACTTC.

The DNA for the CDR3 is TGCGCCAGCAGCTTTCGCGCCGGTGGACCCATCTACGAGCAGTACTTC. The encoded protein is CASSFRAGGPIYEQYF. The chain recombines TRBV5-1 with TRBJ2-7; no firm D call. V dropped 2 bases and J dropped 3 bases, with 18 bases sitting between them. CDR1 SGHRS and CDR2 YFSETQ come from the germline V gene. CDR3 size: 16 residues.